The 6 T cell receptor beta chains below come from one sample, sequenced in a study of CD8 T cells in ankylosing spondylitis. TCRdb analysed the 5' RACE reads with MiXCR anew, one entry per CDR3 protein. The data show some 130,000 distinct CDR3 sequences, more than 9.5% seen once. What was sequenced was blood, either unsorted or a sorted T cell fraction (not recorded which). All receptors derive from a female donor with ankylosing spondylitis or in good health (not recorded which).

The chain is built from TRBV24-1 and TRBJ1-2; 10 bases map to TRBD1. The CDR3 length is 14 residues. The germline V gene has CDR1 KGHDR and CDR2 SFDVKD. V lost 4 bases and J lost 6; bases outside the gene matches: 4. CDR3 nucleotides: TGTGCCACCAGTGACCCTGGGACAGGGGATGGCTACACCTTC. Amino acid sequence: CATSDPGTGDGYTF.

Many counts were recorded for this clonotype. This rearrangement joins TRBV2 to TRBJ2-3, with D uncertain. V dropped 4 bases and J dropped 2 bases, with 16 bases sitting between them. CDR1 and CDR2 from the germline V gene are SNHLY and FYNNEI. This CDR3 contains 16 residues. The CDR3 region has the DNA TGTGCCAGCAGTGCGAAACGCACGACCCTCACAGATACGCAGTATTTT. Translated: CASSAKRTTLTDTQYF.

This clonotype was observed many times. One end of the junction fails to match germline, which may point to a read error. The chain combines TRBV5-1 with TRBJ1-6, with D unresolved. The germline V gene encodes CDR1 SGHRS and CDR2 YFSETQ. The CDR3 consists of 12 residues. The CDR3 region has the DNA TGTGCCAGCAGTGACTACAATTCACCCCTCCACTTT. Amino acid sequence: CASSDYNSPLHF.

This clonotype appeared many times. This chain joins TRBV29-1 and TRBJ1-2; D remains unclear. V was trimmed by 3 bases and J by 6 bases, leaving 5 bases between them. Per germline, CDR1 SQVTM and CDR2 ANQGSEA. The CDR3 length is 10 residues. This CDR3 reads CSVEEDGYTF. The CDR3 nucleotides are TGCAGCGTTGAGGAGGATGGCTACACCTTC.

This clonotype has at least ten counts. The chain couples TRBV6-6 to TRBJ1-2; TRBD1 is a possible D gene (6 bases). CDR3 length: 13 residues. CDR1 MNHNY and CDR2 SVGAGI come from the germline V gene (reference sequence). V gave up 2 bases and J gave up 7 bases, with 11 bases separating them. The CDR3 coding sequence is TGTGCCAGCAGTTACACACGGGACACTGGCTACACCTTC. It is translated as CASSYTRDTGYTF.

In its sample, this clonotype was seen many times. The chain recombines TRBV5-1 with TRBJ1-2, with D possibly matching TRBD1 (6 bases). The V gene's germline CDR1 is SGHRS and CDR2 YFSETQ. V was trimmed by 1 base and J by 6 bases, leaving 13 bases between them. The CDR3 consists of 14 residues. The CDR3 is CASSLYGGADGYTF. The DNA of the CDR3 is TGCGCCAGCAGCTTGTATGGGGGGGCTGATGGCTACACCTTC.